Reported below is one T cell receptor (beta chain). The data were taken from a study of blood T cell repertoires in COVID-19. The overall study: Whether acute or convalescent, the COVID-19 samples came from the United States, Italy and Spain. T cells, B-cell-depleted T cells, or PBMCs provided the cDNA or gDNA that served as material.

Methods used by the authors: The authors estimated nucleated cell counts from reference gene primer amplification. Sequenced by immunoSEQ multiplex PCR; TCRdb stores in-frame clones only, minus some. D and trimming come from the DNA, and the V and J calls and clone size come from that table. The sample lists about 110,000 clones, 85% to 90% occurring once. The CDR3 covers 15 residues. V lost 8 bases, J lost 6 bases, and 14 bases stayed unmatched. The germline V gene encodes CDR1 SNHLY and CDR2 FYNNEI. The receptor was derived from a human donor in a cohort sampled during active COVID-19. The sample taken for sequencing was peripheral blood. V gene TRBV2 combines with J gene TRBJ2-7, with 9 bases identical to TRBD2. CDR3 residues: CASERDLAGSGEQYF. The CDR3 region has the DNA TGTGCCAGCGAGAGGGATCTAGCGGGGTCGGGCGAGCAGTACTTC. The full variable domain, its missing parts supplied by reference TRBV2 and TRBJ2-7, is EPEVTQTPSHQVTQMGQEVILRCVPISNHLYFYWYRQILGQKVEFLVSFYNNEISEKSEIFDDQFSVERPDGSNFTLKIRSTKLEDSAMYFCASERDLAGSGEQYFGPGTRLTVT.